The clone carrying this T cell receptor beta chain turned up a few times. The sample comes from a study of identical twins. A universal primer binding site was introduced by template switching. The final cDNA contained unique molecular identifiers. TCRdb fed the 5' RACE reads into MiXCR, producing one record per CDR3 protein. Of about 460,000 distinct CDR3 sequences in the sample, more than 13% were seen once. Trimming removed 0 bases from V and 7 bases from J, with 19 bases in between. The CDR3 covers 17 residues. Germline lookup yields CDR1 LGHDT and CDR2 YNNKEL (reference sequence). The sample was also reused in another study, on yellow fever vaccine responses in identical twins.

The rearrangement links TRBV3-1 to TRBJ2-1; tentatively, D is TRBD2 (5 bases). The clonotype was recovered from a woman between 18 and 29 years old in good health. The sequenced material came from CD4+ T cells sorted from blood. CDR3 DNA: TGTGCCAGCAGCCAAGATATCGGACTGGGTAGGGTTAATGAGCAGTTCTTC. This codes for CASSQDIGLGRVNEQFF.